The present T cell receptor beta chain was sequenced within a study of T cells in Graves' hyperthyroidism and ophthalmopathy. Amplified regions were TCR beta CDR3 sequences from RNA transcripts. HTBI primers were used for first-round RT-PCR of the TCR CDR3. From the multiplex PCR reads, TCRdb called clonotypes with MiXCR, one entry per CDR3 protein. The table lists some 500,000 distinct CDR3 sequences, 13% to 15% of them singletons, with 17% in the top ten. This clonotype was counted ten times or more. The clonotype comes from a woman aged 18-29 years with Graves' hyperthyroidism. The sequenced material came from blood.

CDR3 region: CASSVGSGETQYF. In DNA, the CDR3 is TGTGCCAGCAGCGTAGGGAGTGGAGAGACCCAGTACTTC. The rearrangement links TRBV9 to TRBJ2-5; unclear D gene. Between the trimmed V and J ends, which lost 0 bases and 4 bases, there was a span of 7 bases. The CDR3 spans 13 residues. CDR1 and CDR2 (germline): SGDLS, YYNGEE.